One T cell receptor beta chain is described in this entry. What it recognizes is unknown. These data originate in a study of T cell responses to AZD1222 COVID-19 vaccine. V was clipped by 0 bases and J by 4 bases, with 9 bases between them. The CDR3 contains 14 residues. Germline CDR1 is LGHNA and CDR2 is YNFKEQ. General observations from the study: No day 14 peak samples; only post-peak repertoires were characterized. Spike-specific TCR breadth and depth were elevated following two AZD1222 doses. Possibly, clonal diversity was underestimated; donors were largely white British and included more females. Recipients of AZD1222 seropositive at baseline numbered only 6 or 7.

Only in-frame clones appear in the TCRdb table, and some are missing; sequencing was by immunoSEQ multiplex PCR. Altogether around 200,000 clones are present, 88% being singletons, with the ten largest covering 0.4% to 0.5%. Specimen: peripheral blood, collected on day 0 of AZD1222 vaccination. This sequence was found in an adult in good health. The rearrangement joins TRBV4-2 to TRBJ2-5; D might be TRBD1 or TRBD2, each matching 6 bases. The CDR3 nucleotides read TGTGCCAGCAGCCAAGAACAGGGAGGAGAGACCCAGTACTTC. Translated, it gives CASSQEQGGETQYF.